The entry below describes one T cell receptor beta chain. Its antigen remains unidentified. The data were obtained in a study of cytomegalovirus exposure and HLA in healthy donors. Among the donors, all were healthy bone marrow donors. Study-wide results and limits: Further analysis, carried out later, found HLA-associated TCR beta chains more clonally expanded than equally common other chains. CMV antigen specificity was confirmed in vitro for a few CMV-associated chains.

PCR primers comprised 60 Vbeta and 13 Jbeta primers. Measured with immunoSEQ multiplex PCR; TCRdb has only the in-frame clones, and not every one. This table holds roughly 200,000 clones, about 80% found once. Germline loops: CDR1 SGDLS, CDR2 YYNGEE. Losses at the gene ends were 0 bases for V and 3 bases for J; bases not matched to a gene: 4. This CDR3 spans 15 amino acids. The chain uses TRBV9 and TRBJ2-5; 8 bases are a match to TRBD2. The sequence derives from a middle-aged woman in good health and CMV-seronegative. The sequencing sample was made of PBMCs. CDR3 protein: CASSVAGLDKETQYF. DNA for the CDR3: TGTGCCAGCAGCGTAGCGGGACTAGATAAAGAGACCCAGTACTTC.